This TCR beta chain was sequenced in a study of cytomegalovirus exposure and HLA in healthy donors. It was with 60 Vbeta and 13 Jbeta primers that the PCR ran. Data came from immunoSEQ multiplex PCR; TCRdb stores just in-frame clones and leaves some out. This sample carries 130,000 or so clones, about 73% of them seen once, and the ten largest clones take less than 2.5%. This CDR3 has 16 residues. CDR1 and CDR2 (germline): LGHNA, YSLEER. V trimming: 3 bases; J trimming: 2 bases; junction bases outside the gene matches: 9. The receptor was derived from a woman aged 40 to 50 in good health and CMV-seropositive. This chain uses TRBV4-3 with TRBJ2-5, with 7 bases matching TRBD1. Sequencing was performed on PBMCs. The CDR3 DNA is TGCGCCAGCAGCCAGCCCGGTCACAGGGGACAAGAGACCCAGTACTTC. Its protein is CASSQPGHRGQETQYF.